This T cell receptor beta chain came from a study of shared clonotypes between healthy human individuals (dated by TCRdb to 2018 to 2020). In the study overall: The cohort included three men and two women between 18 and 49 years of age. For each donor, CD4 naive and CD4 memory were each run on three plates, CD8 naive on two plates, and CD8 memory on one plate. To estimate repertoire size and how much clonotype sharing occurs between individuals, the study deeply sequenced the blood TCR repertoires of five or six healthy adults. To increase sequencing depth and limit assay-specific biases, TCR repertoire library preparation and sequencing were carried out by different laboratories using diverse techniques. Leukapheresis yielded between about 0.8 and 8.9 billion PBMCs per donor.

CD8 naive samples were CD45RO-negative cells positively selected for CCR7, giving a CD45RA+CCR7+ population that excluded TemRA cells. Healthy HIV-negative adults with no recently reported acute infections or vaccinations were included as donors. Every donor was a Caucasian adult living in Nashville, Tennessee, USA. Blood was collected by leukapheresis, and PBMCs were isolated by Ficoll-Histopaque density gradient centrifugation and then cryopreserved in liquid nitrogen vapor phase. Purity and quantity of every magnetically sorted T cell population were checked by analytical flow cytometry. From each sorted fraction, genomic DNA was isolated and quantified by UV absorbance on a Nanodrop 2000c. What the authors observed across the whole study: Sharing across several donors was observed for about 4.8% of naive CD4, 3.5% of naive CD8, 2.3% of memory CD4, and roughly 0.4% of memory CD8 clonotypes. Higher generation probabilities were observed for clonotypes shared by all four sorted-subset donors than for non-shared clonotypes. Pairwise subsampling indicated that sequencing depth was expected to affect the degree of clonotype sharing among donors. Only blood was sampled, and tissue TCR repertoires likely differ from those in blood. Naive subsets generally had larger estimated clonotype richness than memory subsets did. Rarefaction of sorted-subset datasets indicated incomplete sequencing despite the large sequencing depth. Because the study included a small number of donors, the genetic and exposure-history diversity represented was limited.

V and J lose 6 bases and 0 bases, and a span of 23 bases separates them. The CDR3 measures 18 amino acids from cysteine to phenylalanine. Only the CDR3 portion is preserved as DNA: 54 bases, with reading frame beginning at the first base. Based on the germline V gene, the CDR1 and CDR2 sequences are SNHLY and FYNNEI. Note on this clone: There is no known antigen for this receptor. Within one base of it there is no much larger clone, and no base qualities were kept.

Using the deep immunoSEQ assay, multiplex PCR amplified TCR CDR3 regions from genomic DNA. Extracted genomic DNA from each cell subset was distributed evenly across all wells of several immunoSEQ 96-well plates, and each plate was treated as a replicate. For sorted subsets, 200 ng of genomic DNA, equivalent to around 31,000 T cell genomes, went into each replicate PCR. Purified libraries were measured with a Qubit 3.0 fluorometer, size-checked on a Bioanalyzer 2100, and measured again with the KAPA Library Quantification kit. Each immunoSEQ 96-well plate was sequenced on its own single-read 150-cycle Illumina NextSeq 550 flow cell. The published analysis was carried out like this. Because the immunoSEQ output included only junctional sequences and no quality scores, the filtering could not be the same as the filtering used for full-length reads. Sequences were annotated with PyIR, a Python wrapper for IgBLAST v1.9, and V/J genes and CDR3 were assigned using IMGT germline references. Reads with weak V/J assignments (E-value above 1e-6), missing CDR3, stop codons, out-of-frame junctions, or ambiguous translated residues were removed. V3J clonotypes were defined as sequences sharing the same inferred V gene, J gene, and CDR3 amino acid sequence. Percentage overlap between repertoires was computed as shared unique clonotypes divided by the size of the smaller repertoire. Three approaches were used to assess repertoire richness: RTK rarefaction, the Chao1 estimator, and Recon v2.1 estimates of unobserved clonotypes. For all TCRbeta clonotypes obtained by the gDNA method from a few donors, generation probabilities were computed with OLGA. The table comes from immuneACCESS by way of TCRdb, which keeps in-frame sequences with V and J called. Part of the clones is missing from these tables; in studies checked, under half for an unresolved V gene and the rest for unknown reasons. That table supplies the V and J calls and clone size; D and trimming were determined from the DNA. The sample table lists roughly 770,000 clones, around 96% of them with a count of one. Around 0.21% of the sample rests with the top ten.

Rearrangement joined TRBV2 to TRBJ2-5, with TRBD2 tentatively as D gene (5 bases match). The TCR was taken from a man aged 25-45 years in good health. Material for sequencing was naive CD8+ T cells sorted from blood. The cell subset or site label for this specimen denotes: CD45RA+CCR7+. The CDR3 is CASRGLTVTQQHQETQYF. The bases read TGTGCCAGCAGAGGACTGACCGTAACCCAACAACACCAAGAGACCCAGTACTTC.